The next 30 T cell receptor beta chains were all read from a single sample in a study of cytomegalovirus exposure and HLA in healthy donors. The PCR contained 60 Vbeta and 13 Jbeta primers. Sequenced by immunoSEQ multiplex PCR; TCRdb stores in-frame clones only, minus some. The sample holds about 150,000 clones; just under 75% are singletons and the top ten take 1.5% to 2%. The sample taken for sequencing was PBMCs. Every receptor here comes from a woman aged 18-29 years in good health and CMV-seronegative.

The V gene is TRBV6-1, the J gene TRBJ2-1; a possible D gene is TRBD1 (5 bases). The ends were cut back, 0 bases at V and 15 bases at J, with 12 bases in the middle. Germline CDR1 MNHNS, CDR2 SASEGT. This CDR3 is built from 12 residues. CDR3 DNA: TGTGCCAGCAGTGAAGCGCCGGCAGGGATGTTCTTC. As protein: CASSEAPAGMFF.

The chain uses TRBV5-1 and TRBJ1-2, with D tentatively TRBD1 (6 bases). Germline CDR1 is SGHRS and CDR2 is YFSETQ. This CDR3 comprises 15 residues. V shed 0 bases and J shed 5 bases, with 14 bases lying between them. The CDR3 region has the DNA TGCGCCAGCAGCTTGGACAGGGAAATTGAATATGGCTACACCTTC. Encoded protein: CASSLDREIEYGYTF.

A few counts support this clone. The chain employs TRBV5-6 and TRBJ2-4, with TRBD1 identical over 8 bases. Trimming removed 3 bases from V and 0 bases from J; junction bases left unmatched: 8. The V gene's germline CDR1 is SGHDT and CDR2 YYEEEE. The CDR3 contains 17 residues. This chain's CDR3 is CASSYQLDRVAKNIQYF. CDR3 DNA: TGTGCCAGCAGCTATCAATTGGACAGGGTAGCCAAAAACATTCAGTACTTC.

The chain has TRBV29-1 and TRBJ2-3; TRBD2 is a possible D gene (6 bases). Germline-derived CDR1 and CDR2 are SQVTM and ANQGSEA. The CDR3 runs 13 residues. The V end was cut by 4 bases, the J end by 2 bases, with 10 bases between. The CDR3 DNA is TGCAGCGTTGGGGGGGTCCTCACAGATACGCAGTATTTT. Amino acid sequence: CSVGGVLTDTQYF.

The chain combines TRBV2 with TRBJ2-7; 9 bases line up with TRBD2. The CDR3 has 15 amino acids. Germline V gene sequence: CDR1 SNHLY, CDR2 FYNNEI. V was pared by 6 bases and J by 2 bases, with 8 bases of the junction left unmatched. CDR3 sequence: CASRLAGAPPYEQYF. CDR3 DNA sequence: TGTGCCAGCAGGTTAGCGGGGGCACCCCCCTACGAGCAGTACTTC. The whole variable domain, filled in from reference TRBV2 and TRBJ2-7, reads EPEVTQTPSHQVTQMGQEVILRCVPISNHLYFYWYRQILGQKVEFLVSFYNNEISEKSEIFDDQFSVERPDGSNFTLKIRSTKLEDSAMYFCASRLAGAPPYEQYFGPGTRLTVT.

This clone has just one count. The V call is TRBV2, the J call TRBJ1-1; D gene ambiguous. In germline, CDR1 is SNHLY, CDR2 FYNNEI. The CDR3 is made up of 14 amino acids. The V end lost 11 bases, the J end lost 0 bases, and 16 bases lay between the germline ends. The CDR3 spells CAGSVGQVNTEAFF. In DNA form, the CDR3 reads TGTGCCGGGAGTGTTGGCCAAGTGAACACTGAAGCTTTCTTT.

This clone was seen a handful of times. The J gene is TRBJ1-3, the V gene TRBV4-1, with D perhaps matching TRBD1 (5 bases). CDR3 length: 15 amino acids. Trimming cost V 8 bases and J 0 bases, with 14 bases left between them. CDR1 is MGHRA and CDR2 is YSYEKL in the germline V gene. The CDR3 loop is CASGMTASSGNTIYF. The CDR3 DNA follows: TGCGCCAGCGGTATGACAGCGAGCTCTGGAAACACCATATATTTT.

The chain recombines TRBV29-1 with TRBJ1-2; tentative D call: TRBD1 (6 bases). The germline gives CDR1 SQVTM, CDR2 ANQGSEA. This CDR3 contains 12 residues. V was clipped by 8 bases and J by 5 bases, with 15 bases between them. The CDR3 loop is CSSRTDPYGYTF. CDR3 nucleotide sequence: TGCAGCTCGCGGACAGATCCGTATGGCTACACCTTC.

This clone was seen more than once but under ten times. The rearrangement joins TRBV28 to TRBJ1-4, with 8 positions matching TRBD1. V lost 9 bases, J lost 7 bases, and 7 bases stayed unmatched. Germline lookup yields CDR1 MDHEN and CDR2 SYDVKM. The CDR3 extends over 13 amino acids. CDR3: CASGQGGSEKLFF. In DNA, the CDR3 is TGTGCCAGTGGACAGGGCGGGAGTGAAAAACTGTTTTTT.

This clone was detected a few times. The CDR3, as DNA: TGTGCCAGCATCCTAGGGAGAGGAAGATTTACAACTAATGAAAAACTGTTTTTT. Its protein product is CASILGRGRFTTNEKLFF. The chain carries TRBV7-8 and TRBJ1-4; D is unresolved. V lost 7 bases and J 0 bases, leaving 21 bases between the germline ends. The germline CDR1 and CDR2 sequences are SGHVS and FQNEAQ. The CDR3 is made up of 18 amino acids.

The V gene is TRBV7-2, the J gene TRBJ1-4; 9 positions match TRBD1. V trimming: 5 bases; J trimming: 8 bases; junction bases outside the gene matches: 6. The CDR3 sequence is 14 residues long. The germline V gene has CDR1 SGHTA and CDR2 FQGNSA. The DNA of the CDR3 is TGTGCCAGCAGCCTTGGGACAGGGAACGAAAAACTGTTTTTT. It is translated as CASSLGTGNEKLFF. The complete variable domain, with remaining parts taken from reference TRBV7-2 and TRBJ1-4, reads GAGVSQSPSNKVTEKGKDVELRCDPISGHTALYWYRQSLGQGLEFLIYFQGNSAPDKSGLPSDRFSAERTGGSVSTLTIQRTQQEDSAVYLCASSLGTGNEKLFFGSGTQLSVL.

This clone was seen a handful of times. The J gene is TRBJ1-3, the V gene TRBV5-1; the D is unclear. This CDR3 is built from 14 residues. Deletions cut 6 bases from V and 0 bases from J, with 10 bases between. Germline assignment: CDR1 SGHRS and CDR2 YFSETQ. The CDR3 sequence is CASTPGGSGNTIYF. In DNA form, the CDR3 reads TGCGCCAGCACCCCTGGAGGCTCTGGAAACACCATATATTTT.

This clone showed up just once. The genes are TRBV9 and TRBJ2-1; D may be TRBD2 (5 bases). The germline V gene encodes CDR1 SGDLS and CDR2 YYNGEE. This CDR3 has 16 residues. Trimming cost V 2 bases and J 1 base, with 13 bases left between them. CDR3 protein: CASSVSIGVSYNEQFF. DNA for the CDR3: TGTGCCAGCAGCGTTTCAATCGGGGTTTCCTACAATGAGCAGTTCTTC.

The chain joins TRBV6-1 to TRBJ1-5, with 8 bases fitting TRBD1. Germline trimming cut 8 bases from V and 7 bases from J; bases unmatched to any gene: 4. CDR1 is MNHNS and CDR2 is SASEGT in the germline V gene. The CDR3 length is 12 residues. Here the CDR3 reads CASRTGGQPQHF. The CDR3 region has the DNA TGTGCCAGCCGTACAGGGGGACAGCCCCAGCATTTT.

J is TRBJ2-7 and V is TRBV6-1; possible D gene TRBD2, 5 bases. The CDR3 has 15 residues. Germline CDR1 is MNHNS and CDR2 is SASEGT. V gave up 6 bases and J gave up 4 bases, with 19 bases separating them. CDR3 sequence: CASREIWVEGYEQYV. CDR3 nucleotide sequence: TGTGCCAGCAGGGAGATCTGGGTCGAGGGATACGAGCAGTACGTC.

This chain joins TRBV25-1 and TRBJ2-5; 12 bases are a match to TRBD2. Germline CDR1 MGHDK, CDR2 SYGVNS. This CDR3 comprises 17 residues. Losses at the gene ends were 2 bases for V and 5 bases for J; bases not matched to a gene: 9. This CDR3 is CASSELAGGEDDETQYF. The DNA for the CDR3 is TGTGCCAGCAGTGAACTAGCGGGAGGGGAGGATGATGAGACCCAGTACTTC.

The V and J genes are TRBV10-2 and TRBJ2-1; 14 bases are shared with TRBD2. Per germline, CDR1 WSHSY and CDR2 SAAADI. The CDR3 contains 15 residues. V dropped 5 bases and J dropped 7; count of bases not matched to a gene: 4. The CDR3 here is CASSRLAGGLNEQFF. Written as DNA, the CDR3 is TGCGCCAGCAGTAGACTAGCGGGGGGGTTAAATGAGCAGTTCTTC.

The chain couples TRBV5-6 to TRBJ2-1; D might be TRBD2 (5 bases). The CDR3 totals 17 residues. V lost 4 bases to trimming and J lost 7 bases, with 24 bases between them. Per the germline V gene, CDR1 is SGHDT and CDR2 is YYEEEE. The CDR3 loop reads CASSLDTRDRHTNEQFF. DNA of the CDR3: TGTGCCAGCAGCCTCGATACCCGGGATCGCCACACAAATGAGCAGTTCTTC.

V is TRBV25-1 and J is TRBJ1-1; a possible D gene is TRBD1 (5 bases). In germline, CDR1 is MGHDK, CDR2 SYGVNS. CDR3 size: 14 residues. V gave up 1 base and J gave up 4 bases, with 10 bases separating them. CDR3 sequence reads: CASSEFQGATEAFF. The CDR3 DNA reads as TGTGCCAGCAGTGAATTCCAGGGCGCCACTGAAGCTTTCTTT.

This clone was seen only a few times. The chain recombines TRBV10-3 with TRBJ2-7; 7 nucleotides agree with TRBD2. V shed 4 bases and J 0 bases; nucleotides not matched to a gene: 6. CDR1 and CDR2 from the germline V gene are ENHRY and SYGVKD. This CDR3 comprises 15 residues. CDR3 coding DNA: TGTGCCATCAGTGGAGAAGGGGACTACTCCTACGAGCAGTACTTC. Translated, it gives CAISGEGDYSYEQYF.

The chain carries TRBV20-1 and TRBJ2-1; no clear D. There are 11 residues in the CDR3. Germline values: CDR1 DFQATT, CDR2 SNEGSKA (reference sequence). The V end lost 0 bases, the J end lost 10 bases, and 7 bases lay between the germline ends. In DNA form, the CDR3 reads TGCAGTGCTAGAGATCATCGGGAGCAGTTCTTC. Translation gives CSARDHREQFF.

This clone has more than one count but fewer than ten. The chain recombines TRBV7-2 with TRBJ2-3, with TRBD1 as a possible D gene (5 bases). The V end lost 5 bases, the J end lost 5 bases, and 11 bases lay between the germline ends. The CDR3 has 13 residues. The germline CDR1 and CDR2 sequences are SGHTA and FQGNSA. CDR3 amino acids: CASSPMGQDTQYF. DNA of the CDR3: TGTGCCAGCAGCCCCATGGGGCAAGATACGCAGTATTTT.

The chain links TRBV4-3 to TRBJ2-5; maybe TRBD2 (6 bases). This CDR3 region has 16 residues. With 3 bases removed from V and 2 bases from J, the gap between germline ends came to 16 bases. Germline CDR1 and CDR2: LGHNA and YSLEER. The CDR3 sequence: CASSQDMGGRQETQYF. The CDR3 DNA is TGCGCCAGCAGCCAGGACATGGGGGGAAGACAAGAGACCCAGTACTTC.

The CDR3 protein is CASSGQKGQPQHF. In nucleotides, the CDR3 is TGTGCCAGCTCCGGACAGAAAGGCCAGCCCCAGCATTTT. The chain carries TRBV18 and TRBJ1-5; a possible D gene is TRBD1 (6 bases). The CDR3 is made up of 13 amino acids. Germline-derived CDR1 and CDR2 are KGHSH and LQKENI. V lost 6 bases to trimming and J lost 7 bases, with 13 bases between them.

The chain is built from TRBV5-1 and TRBJ1-1, with 7 bases fitting TRBD1. CDR1 and CDR2 from the germline V gene are SGHRS and YFSETQ. This CDR3 spans 16 amino acids. V lost 1 base and J lost 4; bases outside the gene matches: 10. The CDR3 loop is CASSLQGGALGTEAFF. In DNA, the CDR3 is TGCGCCAGCAGCTTGCAGGGGGGCGCCCTTGGCACTGAAGCTTTCTTT.

Comments on this clone: The same CDR3 can be traced to other DNA sequences in this sample. The gene calls are TRBV27 and TRBJ2-3; perhaps TRBD2 as D (6 bases). CDR1 and CDR2 from the germline V gene are MNHEY and SMNVEV (reference sequence). Trimming left V 5 bases short and J 4 bases short, with 13 bases between. The CDR3 loop spans 14 amino acids. The CDR3 spells CASSSGLGADTQYF. As DNA, the CDR3 is TGTGCCAGCAGTAGCGGGCTAGGGGCAGATACGCAGTATTTT.

V is TRBV4-1 and J is TRBJ2-3, with 7 bases aligning to TRBD1. V shed 5 bases and J 2 bases; nucleotides not matched to a gene: 7. The germline V gene has CDR1 MGHRA and CDR2 YSYEKL. The CDR3 runs 15 residues. The CDR3 loop reads CASSSGTVLTDTQYF. The CDR3 bases are TGCGCCAGCAGCTCCGGGACAGTACTCACAGATACGCAGTATTTT.

The chain is built from TRBV5-8 and TRBJ1-1, with D possibly matching TRBD1 (6 bases). The CDR3 consists of 13 residues. The V and J ends lost 1 base and 4 bases respectively, with 8 bases between them. Per the germline V gene, CDR1 is SGHTS and CDR2 is YDEGEE. CDR3 in amino acids: CASSLRGGTEAFF. As DNA, the CDR3 is TGTGCCAGCAGCTTGAGGGGGGGCACTGAAGCTTTCTTT. Based on the CDR3 plus reference TRBV5-8 and TRBJ1-1, the full variable domain is EAGVTQSPTHLIKTRGQQATLRCSPISGHTSVYWYQQALGLGLQFLLWYDEGEERNRGNFPPRFSGRQFPNYSSELNVNALELEDSALYLCASSLRGGTEAFFGQGTRLTVV.

This sequence joins TRBV10-3 and TRBJ2-2; TRBD2 aligns across 7 bases. Germline assignment: CDR1 ENHRY and CDR2 SYGVKD. The CDR3 extends over 16 amino acids. After removal of 2 bases from V and 4 bases from J, the junction contained 7 bases not matched to a gene. The chain's CDR3 is CAISEGSPGGTGELFF. The DNA for the CDR3 is TGTGCCATCAGTGAGGGATCACCGGGGGGCACCGGGGAGCTGTTTTTT.

The chain couples TRBV9 to TRBJ2-2; 7 positions agree with TRBD2. CDR3 length equals 13 residues. V dropped 9 bases and J dropped 6; count of bases not matched to a gene: 8. CDR1 SGDLS and CDR2 YYNGEE come from the germline V gene. The DNA of the CDR3 is TGTGCCACGGGGGGAGGGGCCGCCGGGGAGCTGTTTTTT. Amino acids: CATGGGAAGELFF.